What follows are 5 T cell receptor beta chains derived from one specimen sequenced in a study of blood T cell repertoires in COVID-19. This table comes from immunoSEQ multiplex PCR, and its TCRdb copy is limited to in-frame clones, with some not included. The sample holds about 130,000 clones, around 89% seen once. The sequenced material came from peripheral blood. These receptor sequences come from a man in his 60s with COVID-19, enrolled during active disease.

The chain recombines TRBV5-1 with TRBJ1-1; D remains unclear. The CDR3 covers 13 residues. Trimming shortened V by 4 bases and J by 1 base, and 8 bases separated the two germline ends. From germline, CDR1 is SGHRS and CDR2 YFSETQ. The CDR3 loop reads CASSQTPNTEAFF. For the CDR3, the DNA is TGCGCCAGCAGCCAAACACCGAACACTGAAGCTTTCTTT.

V gene TRBV24-1 combines with J gene TRBJ1-2, with D maybe TRBD1 (6 bases). With 4 bases removed from V and 7 bases from J, the gap between germline ends came to 21 bases. This CDR3 is built from 16 residues. Per germline, CDR1 KGHDR and CDR2 SFDVKD. DNA of the CDR3: TGTGCCACCAGTGACCCCGCGAAGGGGGTTACCTCTGGCTACACCTTC. This encodes CATSDPAKGVTSGYTF.

This clone has just one count. The chain recombines TRBV19 with TRBJ2-3; the match to TRBD2 covers 12 bases. The germline V gene encodes CDR1 LNHDA and CDR2 SQIVND (reference sequence). Trimming at V came to 1 base and at J to 2 bases, leaving 7 bases not matched to a gene. The CDR3 consists of 18 residues. The CDR3 sequence is CASSIVLASGGATDTQYF. CDR3 nucleotide sequence: TGTGCCAGTAGTATAGTACTGGCTAGCGGGGGGGCCACAGATACGCAGTATTTT.

On this clone: Compared with germline, one end of the junction differs, possibly owing to a read error. V is TRBV6-2 or TRBV6-3 and J is TRBJ2-2; TRBD1 matches 9 bases. This CDR3 has 17 residues. Germline CDR1 is MNHEY and CDR2 is SVGEGT. The CDR3: CASSNSRTGANTGELFF. The CDR3 nucleotides read TGTGCCAGCAGTAACTCTAGGACAGGGGCGAACACCGGGGAGCTGTTTTTT.

The J gene is TRBJ1-5, the V gene TRBV24-1; D possibly corresponds to TRBD1 (5 bases). Deletions cut 3 bases from V and 4 bases from J, with 15 bases between. Germline V gene lookup returns CDR1 KGHDR and CDR2 SFDVKD. The length of the CDR3 is 16 residues. The CDR3 bases are TGTGCCACCAGTGATCGGGCTGGGGGAGGAAATCAGCCCCAGCATTTT. Its translation: CATSDRAGGGNQPQHF.